The rows below give T cell receptor beta chains drawn from one sample of a study of regulatory T cells in long-lasting Graves disease. TCRdb ran MiXCR on the multiplex PCR reads and lists one entry per CDR3 protein. The data show hundreds of thousands of distinct CDR3 sequences, with 15% to 20% seen just once and approximately 18% held by the top ten. These sequences were also reported in another study, on T cells in Graves' hyperthyroidism and ophthalmopathy.

Sequences were derived from peripheral blood mononuclear cells (PBMCs), sampled at new diagnosis, from a patient treated with antithyroid drugs. These receptor sequences come from a young woman with Graves disease. Each CDR3 is given with its conserved first and last residue. The D gene is left open where the match is weak. Some rows have no size entry. The others give once, few or many, or a class for an expanded clone.

TRBV7-3,TRBD2,NA,TRBJ2-3,CASSPGLAGGPKSGDTQYF,TGTGCCAGCAGCCCCGGACTAGCGGGAGGGCCTAAATCAGGGGATACGCAGTATTTT
TRBV3-1,NA,NA,TRBJ1-5,CASSATMSNQPQHF,TGTGCCAGCAGCGCGACGATGAGCAATCAGCCCCAGCATTTT
TRBV18,NA,few,TRBJ1-1,CASSPSGGSTTEAFF,TGTGCCAGCTCACCCTCGGGGGGGTCGACGACTGAAGCTTTCTTT
TRBV6-1,NA,many,TRBJ1-1,CASRSGGNTEAFF,TGTGCCAGCAGGAGTGGGGGTAACACTGAAGCTTTCTTT
TRBV2,NA,many,TRBJ1-5,CASSEVPYQPQHF,TGTGCCAGCAGTGAAGTCCCTTATCAGCCCCAGCATTTT
TRBV7-9,TRBD1,few,TRBJ1-1,CASGLGQGNTEAFF,TGTGCCAGCGGCTTGGGACAGGGGAACACTGAAGCTTTCTTT
TRBV10-3,TRBD2,NA,TRBJ2-1,CAITPTSGVDEQFF,TGTGCCATCACCCCCACTAGCGGGGTCGATGAGCAGTTCTTC
TRBV13,NA,many,TRBJ2-1,CASSLGLLDEQFF,TGTGCCAGCAGCTTAGGCCTGTTGGATGAGCAGTTCTTC
TRBV29-1,NA,few,TRBJ2-7,CSATRWGSFDEQYF,TGCAGCGCCACTCGTTGGGGGAGTTTTGACGAGCAGTACTTC
TRBV5-1,NA,NA,TRBJ2-6,CASSLGVKSGANVLTF,TGCGCCAGCAGCTTAGGGGTCAAGTCTGGGGCCAACGTCCTGACTTTC
TRBV28,NA,many,TRBJ1-2,CASGDATGANYGYTF,TGTGCCAGCGGGGACGCGACAGGAGCTAACTATGGCTACACCTTC
TRBV9,TRBD1,once,TRBJ2-7,CASSQRQGGSYEQYF,TGTGCCAGCAGCCAACGACAGGGCGGATCCTACGAGCAGTACTTC
TRBV5-1,NA,NA,TRBJ2-7,CASSKEKSSYEQYF,TGCGCCAGCAGTAAAGAAAAGAGCTCCTACGAGCAGTACTTC
TRBV2,TRBD2,many,TRBJ2-7,CASSGLAAYEQYF,TGTGCCAGCAGTGGGCTAGCGGCCTACGAGCAGTACTTC
TRBV12-3/TRBV12-4,NA,many,TRBJ1-4,CASSLRQGGEKLFF,TGTGCCAGCAGTTTGAGGCAGGGTGGGGAAAAACTGTTTTTT
TRBV6-1,NA,many,TRBJ2-2,CASISRDTGELFF,TGTGCCAGCATTAGCAGGGACACCGGGGAGCTGTTTTTT
TRBV19,NA,NA,TRBJ2-5,CASSIDRWETQYF,TGTGCCAGTAGTATAGATCGATGGGAGACCCAGTACTTC
TRBV7-9,NA,few,TRBJ2-3,CASSLGPLTDTQYF,TGTGCCAGCAGCTTAGGCCCTTTGACAGATACGCAGTATTTT
TRBV27,NA,many,TRBJ2-7,CASKGDRLTYEQYF,TGTGCCAGCAAAGGGGACCGCCTAACCTACGAGCAGTACTTC
TRBV7-3,NA,few,TRBJ2-5,CASSPLMESGIQYF,TGTGCCAGCAGCCCCTTAATGGAATCGGGGATCCAGTACTTC
TRBV7-9,NA,many,TRBJ1-5,CASASRGWDQPQHF,TGTGCCAGCGCATCCCGGGGGTGGGACCAGCCCCAGCATTTT
TRBV5-6,TRBD2,few,TRBJ2-7,CASSLLLRGDEQYF,TGTGCCAGCAGCCTCCTCCTACGGGGGGACGAGCAGTACTTC
TRBV7-3,NA,few,TRBJ2-1,CASSLKEGAGRNEQFF,TGTGCCAGCAGCTTAAAGGAAGGCGCAGGGAGGAATGAGCAGTTCTTC
TRBV5-1,TRBD1,NA,TRBJ2-7,CASQGTGGYEQYF,TGCGCCAGCCAGGGGACAGGGGGATACGAGCAGTACTTC
TRBV6-1,NA,many,TRBJ2-2,CASSARFTASGGELFF,TGTGCCAGCAGTGCCCGGTTTACAGCGAGTGGCGGGGAGCTGTTTTTT
TRBV2,NA,many,TRBJ2-5,CASRQGIGETQYF,TGTGCCAGCAGACAGGGTATTGGAGAGACCCAGTACTTC
TRBV7-2,TRBD1,NA,TRBJ2-5,CASSFLGQGQETQYF,TGTGCCAGCAGCTTCCTCGGACAGGGCCAAGAGACCCAGTACTTC
TRBV2,NA,many,TRBJ2-2,CASSEARQIPTGELFF,TGTGCCAGCAGTGAAGCCCGACAGATCCCGACCGGGGAGCTGTTTTTT
TRBV20-1,NA,many,TRBJ1-5,CSASSVIQPQHF,TGCAGTGCTAGCTCGGTTATTCAGCCCCAGCATTTT
TRBV20-1,TRBD1,NA,TRBJ1-5,CSARGTGFNQPQHF,TGCAGTGCTAGAGGGACAGGGTTTAATCAGCCCCAGCATTTT
TRBV12-3/TRBV12-4,NA,many,TRBJ1-1,CASSLGGIYTEAFF,TGTGCCAGCAGTTTAGGGGGGATCTACACTGAAGCTTTCTTT
TRBV28,NA,few,TRBJ2-2,CASSLMPWGRGYTGELFF,TGTGCCAGCAGTTTAATGCCTTGGGGGAGGGGGTACACCGGGGAGCTGTTTTTT
TRBV20-1,NA,NA,TRBJ2-5,CSARAPGWETQYF,TGCAGTGCTAGAGCCCCGGGTTGGGAGACCCAGTACTTC
TRBV28,NA,NA,TRBJ2-1,CASIMGPLSHEQFF,TGTGCCAGCATCATGGGACCGCTGTCCCATGAGCAGTTCTTC
TRBV2,NA,NA,TRBJ1-3,CARGIELSSGNTIYF,TGTGCCAGGGGGATCGAGTTATCCTCTGGAAACACCATATATTTT
TRBV7-3,NA,many,TRBJ2-5,CASSLKGREWETQYF,TGTGCCAGCAGCCTAAAGGGACGGGAGTGGGAGACCCAGTACTTC
TRBV19,TRBD2,many,TRBJ2-1,CASTVAGANEQFF,TGTGCCAGTACCGTAGCGGGAGCAAATGAGCAGTTCTTC
TRBV20-1,TRBD1,many,TRBJ1-6,CSARGQGGSPLHF,TGCAGTGCTAGAGGTCAGGGGGGGTCACCCCTCCACTTT
TRBV7-9,NA,many,TRBJ2-1,CASSLGGMSYNEQFF,TGTGCCAGCAGCTTAGGGGGGATGTCCTACAATGAGCAGTTCTTC
TRBV28,NA,once,TRBJ1-5,CASNPGSHSNQPQHF,TGTGCCAGCAACCCCGGGAGCCATAGCAATCAGCCCCAGCATTTT
TRBV12-3/TRBV12-4,TRBD2,many,TRBJ2-1,CASSPFLLAGPDNEQFF,TGTGCCAGCAGCCCGTTTTTGTTAGCGGGGCCCGACAATGAGCAGTTCTTC
TRBV3-1,NA,many,TRBJ1-5,CASSQTIYQPQHF,TGTGCCAGCAGCCAAACGATTTATCAGCCCCAGCATTTT
TRBV20-1,NA,NA,TRBJ2-7,CSARDKTTTYEQYF,TGCAGTGCTAGAGATAAGACTACCACCTACGAGCAGTACTTC
TRBV19,NA,many,TRBJ1-1,CASSITGTNTEAFF,TGTGCCAGTAGTATAACCGGGACGAACACTGAAGCTTTCTTT
TRBV12-3/TRBV12-4,NA,many,TRBJ1-1,CASRESGQHTEAFF,TGTGCCAGCAGAGAATCAGGACAGCACACTGAAGCTTTCTTT
TRBV2,TRBD1,many,TRBJ2-5,CASLRGQGRGGKETQYF,TGTGCCAGCTTACGTGGACAGGGGCGAGGAGGAAAAGAGACCCAGTACTTC
TRBV12-3/TRBV12-4,NA,many,TRBJ1-2,CASSYTGLHTF,TGTGCCAGCAGTTATACAGGGCTTCACACCTTC
TRBV2,TRBD2,many,TRBJ2-3,CASNKGGSGRAVDTQYF,TGTGCCAGCAACAAGGGAGGGAGCGGGAGGGCCGTCGATACGCAGTATTTT
TRBV3-1,TRBD2,once,TRBJ2-5,CASSQVGRPETQYF,TGTGCCAGCAGCCAAGTCGGGAGGCCAGAGACCCAGTACTTC
TRBV28,NA,many,TRBJ1-5,CAASIGLFNQPQHF,TGTGCCGCTTCCATTGGACTCTTCAATCAGCCCCAGCATTTT
TRBV7-9,TRBD1,NA,TRBJ1-2,CASSLAGTGHYGYTF,TGTGCCAGCAGCTTAGCAGGGACAGGACACTATGGCTACACCTTC
TRBV18,TRBD1,many,TRBJ1-2,CASSPKQGHGYTF,TGTGCCAGCTCGCCCAAACAGGGGCATGGCTACACCTTC
TRBV5-6,TRBD1,NA,TRBJ2-7,CASSLGQGEQYF,TGTGCCAGCAGCTTGGGACAGGGCGAGCAGTACTTC
TRBV10-3,TRBD2,many,TRBJ2-3,CAISEVAGSSTDTQYF,TGTGCCATCAGTGAGGTAGCGGGATCTAGCACAGATACGCAGTATTTT
TRBV20-1,TRBD2,many,TRBJ2-5,CSASTSGRSKTQYF,TGCAGTGCTAGTACTAGCGGGAGGAGCAAGACCCAGTACTTC
TRBV14,NA,few,TRBJ2-4,CASSLRSRNIQYF,TGTGCCAGCAGCCTTAGAAGCCGGAACATTCAGTACTTC
TRBV20-1,NA,many,TRBJ2-7,CSARDFTGFYEQYF,TGCAGTGCTAGAGATTTTACAGGGTTCTACGAGCAGTACTTC
TRBV7-6,NA,NA,TRBJ1-1,CASSHGKDTEAFF,TGTGCCAGCAGCCACGGGAAGGACACTGAAGCTTTCTTT
TRBV20-1,TRBD1,NA,TRBJ2-1,CSSYARDRGINNEQFF,TGCAGCAGCTATGCCAGAGACAGGGGGATTAACAATGAGCAGTTCTTC
TRBV28,NA,many,TRBJ1-4,CASSSMVTNEKLFF,TGTGCCAGCAGTTCAATGGTGACTAATGAAAAACTGTTTTTT